The 12 T cell receptor beta chains reported below all come from one sample, sequenced in a study of long-term antiretroviral therapy in people with HIV. Version v3.0 of the immunoSEQ assay ran at survey level. The protocol was immunoSEQ multiplex PCR, while the TCRdb copy is restricted to in-frame clones and leaves out a portion. The table records more than 30,000 clones, about 85% of them present only once. This sample comprised unsorted PBMCs, obtained 1.9 years after starting antiretroviral therapy. The source is a man between 18 and 29 years old with HIV.

The chain combines TRBV4-2 with TRBJ2-1, with TRBD2 matching 7 bases. The CDR3 consists of 17 residues. Trimming at V came to 1 base and at J to 5 bases, leaving 11 bases not matched to a gene. Germline V gives CDR1 LGHNA, CDR2 YNFKEQ. The chain's CDR3 is CASSQVWSGTNDNEQFF. CDR3 DNA: TGTGCCAGCAGCCAAGTTTGGTCAGGGACTAACGACAATGAGCAGTTCTTC.

The rearrangement uses TRBV5-1 and TRBJ2-2, with a tentative D call TRBD1 (6 bases). The germline V gene has CDR1 SGHRS and CDR2 YFSETQ. V was pared by 2 bases and J by 5 bases, with 13 bases between. The CDR3 has 15 residues. The CDR3 nucleotides read TGCGCCAGCAGCTTAAGGACAGTGGAAACCGGGGAGCTGTTTTTT. It translates to CASSLRTVETGELFF.

The CDR3 protein is CASSLGGREDYGYTF. CDR3 sequence (DNA): TGTGCCAGCAGCTTAGGAGGCCGGGAGGACTATGGCTACACCTTC. The rearrangement joins TRBV7-9 to TRBJ1-2; the D is unclear. Germline CDR1 reads SEHNR; CDR2 reads FQNEAQ (reference sequence). The V end lost 1 base, the J end lost 3 bases, and 12 bases lay between the germline ends. The CDR3 is made up of 15 amino acids. The variable domain in full, with the rest retrieved from reference TRBV7-9 and TRBJ1-2, is DTGVSQNPRHKITKRGQNVTFRCDPISEHNRLYWYRQTLGQGPEFLTYFQNEAQLEKSRLLSDRFSAERPKGSFSTLEIQRTEQGDSAMYLCASSLGGREDYGYTFGSGTRLTVV.

The V call is TRBV28, the J call TRBJ1-4; D remains unclear. The CDR3 runs 15 residues. Germline V gives CDR1 MDHEN, CDR2 SYDVKM. Trimming removed 5 bases from V and 8 bases from J, with 18 bases in between. DNA for the CDR3: TGTGCCAGCAGTCCAACAAGCAACATGGGGGAAAAACTGTTTTTT. Translating it yields CASSPTSNMGEKLFF.

V usage is TRBV6-6 and J usage is TRBJ1-1; no clear D gene. V was pared by 11 bases and J by 4 bases, with 14 bases between. The CDR3 covers 12 residues. CDR1 MNHNY and CDR2 SVGAGI come from the germline V gene (reference sequence). The CDR3 spells CAVKEELTEAFF. The CDR3 coding sequence is TGTGCCGTCAAGGAAGAGCTCACTGAAGCTTTCTTT.

This sequence joins TRBV2 and TRBJ1-6; 7 bases map to TRBD1. Per germline, CDR1 SNHLY and CDR2 FYNNEI. V lost 0 bases to trimming and J lost 9 bases; unmatched junction nucleotides: 8. This CDR3 has 16 amino acids. The chain's CDR3 is CASSEASYRGASPLHF. CDR3 DNA sequence: TGTGCCAGCAGTGAAGCGTCATACAGGGGAGCTTCACCCCTCCACTTT.

The chain carries TRBV5-4 and TRBJ1-1, with 10 bases matching TRBD1. The V gene end was trimmed by 4 bases and the J gene end by 0 bases; junction bases not matched to a gene: 3. CDR3 length equals 15 residues. Germline V gene sequence: CDR1 SGHNT, CDR2 YYREEE (reference sequence). The CDR3 nucleotides read TGTGCCAGCAGCAGCGGACAGGGGGTGAACACTGAAGCTTTCTTT. Its translation is CASSSGQGVNTEAFF.

The rearrangement uses TRBV27 and TRBJ1-1, with TRBD1 as a possible D gene (5 bases). CDR3 length equals 13 residues. V lost 2 bases, J lost 5 bases, and 9 bases lay in between. The V gene's germline CDR1 is MNHEY and CDR2 SMNVEV (reference sequence). The CDR3 nucleotides are TGTGCCAGCAGTTTAAGTGGGGGGACTGAAGCTTTCTTT. Translation: CASSLSGGTEAFF.

This clone was seen a few times. The gene calls are TRBV18 and TRBJ1-2; TRBD1 agrees at 10 bases. CDR1 and CDR2 (germline): KGHSH, LQKENI. CDR3 length: 13 amino acids. J was trimmed by 6 bases and V by 2 bases; bases with no gene match: 0. CDR3 sequence (DNA): TGTGCCAGCTCACCAGGACAGGGGGATGGCTACACCTTC. Translation gives CASSPGQGDGYTF.

The chain employs TRBV7-6 and TRBJ1-2; D remains ambiguous. This CDR3 has 14 residues. CDR1 and CDR2 from the germline V gene are SGHVS and FNYEAQ. V was clipped by 0 bases and J by 7 bases, with 12 bases between them. CDR3 sequence: CASSLASGNGGYTF. The CDR3 bases are TGTGCCAGCAGCTTAGCTAGCGGGAACGGTGGCTACACCTTC.

V usage is TRBV5-1 and J usage is TRBJ1-6; D is unclear. Germline-derived CDR1 and CDR2 are SGHRS and YFSETQ. This CDR3 is 13 amino acids long. V was cut by 5 bases and J by 7 bases, with 10 bases left in between. The CDR3 is CASRGGANSPLHF. Written as DNA, the CDR3 is TGCGCCAGCAGGGGAGGAGCCAATTCACCCCTCCACTTT.

V gene TRBV5-5 combines with J gene TRBJ2-7; no definite D call. V was cut by 0 bases and J by 3 bases, with 10 bases left in between. The CDR3 runs 14 residues. From germline, CDR1 is SGHKS and CDR2 YYEKEE (reference sequence). In nucleotides, the CDR3 is TGTGCCAGCAGCTTGGAACTTGGGGTCTACGAGCAGTACGTC. Its protein product is CASSLELGVYEQYV.